The 3 T cell receptor beta chains below all came from one sample that was sequenced in a study of shared clonotypes between healthy human individuals. CD8 cells regarded as naive lacked CD45RO, were positively chosen for CCR7, and omitted terminally differentiated effector memory CD45RA+ cells. TCRdb keeps only in-frame clones here, not all; method: immunoSEQ multiplex PCR. The sample holds around 700,000 clones, 90% to 95% seen once. Sequencing was done on a sample of naive CD8+ T cells sorted from blood. The source is a man between 25 and 39 years old in good health.

The chain has TRBV7-2 and TRBJ1-1, with a weak D call TRBD1 (6 bases). This CDR3 contains 17 residues. The germline V and J ends were trimmed by 5 bases and 4 bases, with 23 bases remaining between them. Germline values: CDR1 SGHTA, CDR2 FQGNSA. This CDR3 reads CASSTPGGASAFTEAFF. The CDR3 DNA follows: TGTGCCAGCAGCACCCCCGGGGGCGCTTCGGCTTTCACTGAAGCTTTCTTT. Together with reference TRBV7-2 and TRBJ1-1, the CDR3 gives the full variable domain: GAGVSQSPSNKVTEKGKDVELRCDPISGHTALYWYRQSLGQGLEFLIYFQGNSAPDKSGLPSDRFSAERTGGSVSTLTIQRTQQEDSAVYLCASSTPGGASAFTEAFFGQGTRLTVV.

The chain uses TRBV2 and TRBJ2-3, with 8 bases lining up with TRBD2. The CDR3 has 13 residues. Per the germline V gene, CDR1 is SNHLY and CDR2 is FYNNEI. With 8 bases clipped from V and 4 bases from J, the junction kept 5 bases outside the gene matches. CDR3 region: CASEGLVADTQYF. Written as DNA, the CDR3 is TGTGCCAGCGAGGGACTAGTTGCAGATACGCAGTATTTT.

This rearrangement joins TRBV5-4 to TRBJ2-7; 7 bases fit TRBD2. This CDR3 has 13 residues. Germline-derived CDR1 and CDR2 are SGHNT and YYREEE (reference sequence). Trimming took 7 bases from V and 4 from J; bases not matched to a gene: 8. The CDR3 sequence: CASAWGGGYEQYF. The CDR3 DNA reads TGTGCCAGCGCCTGGGGCGGGGGATACGAGCAGTACTTC.